Below, 9 T cell receptor beta chains from the same sample are listed, as sequenced in a study of CD8+ T cells in alopecia areata. The sequencing template was cDNA reverse transcribed from extracted RNA. Repertoires were generated with immunoSEQ multiplex PCR, while TCRdb's copy carries only in-frame clones and drops some. The sample holds around 190,000 clones; roughly three fifths are singletons and the top ten take roughly 0.67%. Treatment of the sample: oral pan-JAK inhibitor, 5-10 mg twice daily. Source: CD4+ T cells sorted from blood, taken at week 4, from a patient treated with tofacitinib. The receptor set was obtained from a human donor with alopecia areata.

This clone has only a few counts. The rearrangement joins TRBV7-2 to TRBJ2-3; D gene ambiguous. Between the trimmed V and J ends, which lost 5 bases and 5 bases, there was a span of 8 bases. This CDR3 is built from 12 residues. Germline assignment: CDR1 SGHTA and CDR2 FQGNSA. Here the CDR3 DNA reads TGTGCCAGCAGCAACGACCGAGATACGCAGTATTTT. Protein product: CASSNDRDTQYF.

This chain joins TRBV29-1 and TRBJ1-1; D not resolved. The CDR3 extends over 12 amino acids. V was shortened by 4 bases and J by 7 bases, with 13 bases between the two germline ends. CDR1 is SQVTM, CDR2 ANQGSEA, per germline. CDR3 loop: CSVARTPDEAFF. The CDR3 nucleotides read TGCAGCGTTGCTCGGACCCCCGATGAAGCTTTCTTT.

The V and J genes are TRBV7-9 and TRBJ2-7, with D possibly TRBD2 on 7 matching bases. Germline loops: CDR1 SEHNR, CDR2 FQNEAQ (reference sequence). This CDR3 contains 17 residues. Trimming pared 3 bases from V and 7 bases from J, leaving 25 bases between. As DNA, the CDR3 is TGTGCCAGCAGCTTTAGGGGGACTACAGGGACTCCTAGGGAGCAGTACTTC. Translation gives CASSFRGTTGTPREQYF.

The J gene is TRBJ1-5, the V gene TRBV19, with D perhaps TRBD1 (6 bases). This CDR3 has 15 amino acids. Trimming took 3 bases from V and 6 from J, leaving 15 bases between them. CDR1 is LNHDA, CDR2 SQIVND, per germline (reference sequence). In nucleotides, the CDR3 is TGTGCCAGTAGTATCGGCGGGGGCTCGGCTCAGCCCCAGCATTTT. As protein: CASSIGGGSAQPQHF.

CDR3: CASTVAGADEQFF. The CDR3 nucleotides are TGCGCCAGCACGGTAGCGGGAGCTGACGAGCAGTTCTTC. The chain uses TRBV5-1 and TRBJ2-1; TRBD2 matches 9 bases. The CDR3 is made up of 13 amino acids. Germline V gene lookup returns CDR1 SGHRS and CDR2 YFSETQ. After removal of 6 bases from V and 10 bases from J, the junction contained 8 bases not matched to a gene.

This rearrangement joins TRBV18 to TRBJ2-5, with D possibly matching TRBD2 (5 bases). The CDR3 extends over 12 amino acids. V gave up 3 bases and J gave up 5 bases, with 7 bases separating them. The germline V gene encodes CDR1 KGHSH and CDR2 LQKENI. CDR3: CASSPSEETQYF. CDR3 bases: TGTGCCAGCTCACCTAGCGAGGAGACCCAGTACTTC.

The genes are TRBV29-1 and TRBJ2-7; 7 positions match TRBD2. Germline CDR1 SQVTM, CDR2 ANQGSEA. The CDR3 runs 15 residues. CDR3 bases: TGCACGCGGATTAAATTGCTAGCGGCCTCCTACGAGCAGTACTTC. Translation gives CTRIKLLAASYEQYF.

This clone was seen more than once but under ten times. The V and J genes are TRBV5-1 and TRBJ2-4; D possibly uses TRBD1 or TRBD2 (6 bases each). Trimming pared 4 bases from V and 5 bases from J, leaving 16 bases between. Germline V gives CDR1 SGHRS, CDR2 YFSETQ. The length of the CDR3 is 15 residues. The CDR3: CASSRDGGIENIQYF. The CDR3 nucleotides read TGCGCCAGCAGCCGCGACGGGGGCATTGAAAACATTCAGTACTTC. Complete variable domain (other parts from reference TRBV5-1 and TRBJ2-4): KAGVTQTPRYLIKTRGQQVTLSCSPISGHRSVSWYQQTPGQGLQFLFEYFSETQRNKGNFPGRFSGRQFSNSRSEMNVSTLELGDSALYLCASSRDGGIENIQYFGAGTRLSVL.

This chain links TRBV2 with TRBJ2-3; D is perhaps TRBD2 (6 bases). CDR1 is SNHLY, CDR2 FYNNEI, per germline. This CDR3 region has 16 residues. V lost 2 bases and J lost 6, with 18 bases in between. CDR3 in DNA: TGTGCCAGCAGTGAATTGAAGGCGGGATACGGCGATACGCAGTATTTT. Translated, it gives CASSELKAGYGDTQYF.